This T cell receptor beta chain was sequenced for a study of PD-1 blockade in classical Hodgkin lymphoma. Study conclusions and caveats: For complete responders, baseline diversity was comparable to that of newly diagnosed patients. Any patient who commenced nivolumab under 1 year after ASCT was excluded. Significantly greater TCR diversity emerged by C4D1 in CD4+ cells but not CD8+ cells.

The germline V and J ends were trimmed by 0 bases and 3 bases, with 6 bases remaining between them. The CDR3 sequence is 13 residues long. Per the germline V gene, CDR1 is ENHRY and CDR2 is SYGVKD. Turning to this clone: What it binds is not known.

Repertoires were generated with immunoSEQ multiplex PCR, while TCRdb's copy carries only in-frame clones and drops some. The profile shows some 90,000 clones, roughly 78% of them singletons. Time point indicated: cycle 4 day 1 (C4D1), after 5 to 7 weeks of nivolumab. Each patient relapsed following autologous stem cell transplantation, and prior brentuximab vedotin exposure differed. The source is a human donor with classical Hodgkin lymphoma. The chain links TRBV10-3 to TRBJ2-7; D unresolved. This specimen consisted of peripheral blood mononuclear cells (PBMCs), obtained before the fourth cycle of nivolumab. The CDR3 nucleotides read TGTGCCATCAGTGAGTCGGACCTCTACGAGCAGTACTTC. Protein sequence: CAISESDLYEQYF.